This is a list of T cell receptor beta chains from one sample in a study of T cells after yellow fever vaccination. Each CDR3 protein gets one entry after TCRdb re-called the 5' RACE reads with MiXCR. The sample records 500,000 to 650,000 distinct CDR3 sequences, about 12% being singletons. The sequencing used PBMCs, collected on the day of the yellow fever booster vaccination. The receptor source for this set is a man aged 30 to 39 who received the YFV17D yellow fever vaccine. The CDR3 runs from the conserved cysteine through the conserved F or W. Each record gives: D gene, J gene, V gene, clone size, CDR3 DNA, CDR3 protein. A D gene is named only where the DNA matches it firmly. The size field is filled for only some rows; it gives once, few, many or a size class.

D gene: .; J gene: TRBJ2-7; V gene: TRBV18; clone size: .; CDR3 DNA: TGTGCCAGCTCACCAGCACGGTCCTACGAGCAGTACTTC; CDR3 protein: CASSPARSYEQYF
D gene: TRBD1; J gene: TRBJ1-2; V gene: TRBV20-1; clone size: .; CDR3 DNA: TGCAGTGCTAGAGGACTCAGGGGGCGGAGCGGCTACACCTTC; CDR3 protein: CSARGLRGRSGYTF
D gene: .; J gene: TRBJ2-1; V gene: TRBV7-9; clone size: many; CDR3 DNA: TGTGCCAGCAGCTTAGAGCTGCTAGCCGGTAATAATGAGCAGTTCTTC; CDR3 protein: CASSLELLAGNNEQFF
D gene: .; J gene: TRBJ2-7; V gene: TRBV11-1; clone size: .; CDR3 DNA: TGTGCCTCCACAAGGGCGGCTGGTTACGAGCAGTACTTC; CDR3 protein: CASTRAAGYEQYF
D gene: .; J gene: TRBJ2-4; V gene: TRBV7-8; clone size: .; CDR3 DNA: TGTGCCAGCAGCGAAGTTCCGGGACGGAGGGTCTTC; CDR3 protein: CASSEVPGRRVF
D gene: TRBD2; J gene: TRBJ2-5; V gene: TRBV20-1; clone size: .; CDR3 DNA: TGCAGTGCTCACCCGGGGACTAGCTGGGAGACCCAGTACTTC; CDR3 protein: CSAHPGTSWETQYF
D gene: .; J gene: TRBJ2-2; V gene: TRBV19; clone size: many; CDR3 DNA: TGTGCCAGTAGTATAGGCGGACGTGGCACCGGGGAGCTGTTTTTT; CDR3 protein: CASSIGGRGTGELFF
D gene: .; J gene: TRBJ2-1; V gene: TRBV12-3/TRBV12-4; clone size: few; CDR3 DNA: TGTGCCAGCAGCCCCGGGGGGCTGGAAACCTACAATGAGCAGTTCTTC; CDR3 protein: CASSPGGLETYNEQFF
D gene: .; J gene: TRBJ1-1; V gene: TRBV10-2; clone size: many; CDR3 DNA: TGCGCCAGCAGGGTTCAGGGGCAGAACACTGAAGCTTTCTTT; CDR3 protein: CASRVQGQNTEAFF
D gene: .; J gene: TRBJ2-7; V gene: TRBV24-1; clone size: few; CDR3 DNA: TGTGCCACCAGTGACAAAGGGACGGGGAGCTCCTACGAGCAGTACTTC; CDR3 protein: CATSDKGTGSSYEQYF
D gene: .; J gene: TRBJ2-1; V gene: TRBV30; clone size: .; CDR3 DNA: TGTGCCTGGAGTGTACTCGGCGGCGGAGGCAGTGAGCAGTTCTTC; CDR3 protein: CAWSVLGGGGSEQFF
D gene: TRBD2; J gene: TRBJ2-5; V gene: TRBV7-2; clone size: few; CDR3 DNA: TGTGCCAGCAGCTTAATACCACTAGCGGGAACTGGGGAGACCCAGTACTTC; CDR3 protein: CASSLIPLAGTGETQYF
D gene: TRBD2; J gene: TRBJ2-1; V gene: TRBV19; clone size: .; CDR3 DNA: TGTGCCACCACAAGACTAGCGGGACGTGAGCAGTTCTTC; CDR3 protein: CATTRLAGREQFF
D gene: TRBD1; J gene: TRBJ2-7; V gene: TRBV24-1; clone size: few; CDR3 DNA: TGTGCCACCAGTTCGGGACAGGGTTTCGACGAGCAGTACTTC; CDR3 protein: CATSSGQGFDEQYF
D gene: .; J gene: TRBJ1-5; V gene: TRBV12-3/TRBV12-4; clone size: .; CDR3 DNA: TGTGCCAGCAGCTCCAAAGGGATTTTGAAGCCCCAGCATTTT; CDR3 protein: CASSSKGILKPQHF
D gene: .; J gene: TRBJ2-7; V gene: TRBV20-1; clone size: few; CDR3 DNA: TGCAGTGCTAGTCCGAGGCAGGGGTCCTACGAGCAGTACTTC; CDR3 protein: CSASPRQGSYEQYF
D gene: TRBD2; J gene: TRBJ2-1; V gene: TRBV20-1; clone size: .; CDR3 DNA: TGCAGTGCTAAGCGGCTAGTACTAGCGGGTTATGAGCAGTTCTTC; CDR3 protein: CSAKRLVLAGYEQFF
D gene: .; J gene: TRBJ2-7; V gene: TRBV9; clone size: .; CDR3 DNA: TGTGCCAGCAGCCCACTCGGGAGTTTCTACGAGCAGTACTTC; CDR3 protein: CASSPLGSFYEQYF
D gene: .; J gene: TRBJ1-5; V gene: TRBV3-1; clone size: few; CDR3 DNA: TGTGCCAGCAGCCGCCTGTCGGGGCAGCCCCAGCATTTT; CDR3 protein: CASSRLSGQPQHF
D gene: .; J gene: TRBJ2-1; V gene: TRBV29-1; clone size: many; CDR3 DNA: TGCAGCGTTGAAGATAATCAGGGTAGGGACCTCAATGAGCAGTTCTTC; CDR3 protein: CSVEDNQGRDLNEQFF
D gene: .; J gene: TRBJ1-3; V gene: TRBV28; clone size: .; CDR3 DNA: TGTGCCAGCAGTCCCTCGGGGGGAAACACCATATATTTT; CDR3 protein: CASSPSGGNTIYF
D gene: TRBD2; J gene: TRBJ2-1; V gene: TRBV20-1; clone size: .; CDR3 DNA: TGCAGTGCTTCGGACGGGAGGCTCTACAATGAGCAGTTCTTC; CDR3 protein: CSASDGRLYNEQFF
D gene: .; J gene: TRBJ2-7; V gene: TRBV29-1; clone size: few; CDR3 DNA: TGCAGCGTTGACGGCGGATCCGACTACGAGCAGTACTTC; CDR3 protein: CSVDGGSDYEQYF
D gene: .; J gene: TRBJ2-2; V gene: TRBV18; clone size: few; CDR3 DNA: TGTGCCAGCTCACCGTCAGGGACCGGGGAGCTGTTTTTT; CDR3 protein: CASSPSGTGELFF
D gene: .; J gene: TRBJ2-4; V gene: TRBV11-2; clone size: .; CDR3 DNA: TGTGCCAGCAGCCAAGGGGAGCGGTCCGGCTGGTACTTC; CDR3 protein: CASSQGERSGWYF
D gene: .; J gene: TRBJ1-3; V gene: TRBV7-2; clone size: few; CDR3 DNA: TGTGCCAGCACCATGGTTGGTGGAAACACCATATATTTT; CDR3 protein: CASTMVGGNTIYF
D gene: .; J gene: TRBJ1-1; V gene: TRBV12-3/TRBV12-4; clone size: few; CDR3 DNA: TGTGCCAGCAGTTTCAAGACGGGGGCCGAAGCTTTCTTT; CDR3 protein: CASSFKTGAEAFF
D gene: .; J gene: TRBJ2-7; V gene: TRBV27; clone size: .; CDR3 DNA: TGTGCCAGCAGTTTCCAGGGTACATTCTACGAGCAGTACTTC; CDR3 protein: CASSFQGTFYEQYF
D gene: .; J gene: TRBJ2-1; V gene: TRBV7-8; clone size: .; CDR3 DNA: TGTGCCAGCAGCCCACCTAGGCCGTGGGGGGCGGAGACGGTCAATGAGCAGTTCTTC; CDR3 protein: CASSPPRPWGAETVNEQFF
D gene: TRBD2; J gene: TRBJ2-1; V gene: TRBV12-3/TRBV12-4; clone size: .; CDR3 DNA: TGTGCCAGCAGTTTGGTTACTTCGACGGGACTAGCAGGATATCGTAAGTTCAATGAGCAGTTCTTC; CDR3 protein: CASSLVTSTGLAGYRKFNEQFF
D gene: TRBD2; J gene: TRBJ2-3; V gene: TRBV30; clone size: .; CDR3 DNA: TGTGCCTGGAGTGTATCTAGCGGGTCTATAGATACGCAGTATTTT; CDR3 protein: CAWSVSSGSIDTQYF
D gene: TRBD1; J gene: TRBJ2-5; V gene: TRBV7-6; clone size: .; CDR3 DNA: TGTGCCAGCAGCTTATTGACAGGGGGCAGACAAGAGACCCAGTACTTC; CDR3 protein: CASSLLTGGRQETQYF
D gene: .; J gene: TRBJ2-2; V gene: TRBV4-2; clone size: few; CDR3 DNA: TGTGCCAGCAGCCAAGGGGTAGCCGACAACACCGGGGAGCTGTTTTTT; CDR3 protein: CASSQGVADNTGELFF
D gene: TRBD2; J gene: TRBJ2-3; V gene: TRBV10-2; clone size: many; CDR3 DNA: TGCGCCAGCAGTGGAGGACTAGCGGGGGTCACAGATACGCAGTATTTT; CDR3 protein: CASSGGLAGVTDTQYF
D gene: TRBD2; J gene: TRBJ2-1; V gene: TRBV5-1; clone size: few; CDR3 DNA: TGCGCCAGCAGCCAAGATTCGACAGCGGGGTCCTACAATGAGCAGTTCTTC; CDR3 protein: CASSQDSTAGSYNEQFF
D gene: .; J gene: TRBJ2-1; V gene: TRBV5-6; clone size: .; CDR3 DNA: TGTGCCAGCAGCTCCAGGCGTAGCTGCTCCTACAATGAGCAGTTCTTC; CDR3 protein: CASSSRRSCSYNEQFF
D gene: .; J gene: TRBJ1-1; V gene: TRBV4-3; clone size: few; CDR3 DNA: TGCGCCAGCAGCCAAGGTGGTCAGTACACTGAAGCTTTCTTT; CDR3 protein: CASSQGGQYTEAFF
D gene: .; J gene: TRBJ1-1; V gene: TRBV18; clone size: .; CDR3 DNA: TGTGCCAGCTCACCACCCCGCCTTGAGTCGGCTTTCTTT; CDR3 protein: CASSPPRLESAFF
D gene: .; J gene: TRBJ2-3; V gene: TRBV20-1; clone size: .; CDR3 DNA: TGCAGTGCTAGAGGCCTCACAGATACGCAGTATTTT; CDR3 protein: CSARGLTDTQYF
D gene: TRBD2; J gene: TRBJ2-5; V gene: TRBV4-2; clone size: .; CDR3 DNA: TGTGCCAGCAGCCAAGATGGATGGACTAGCGGGAGTCTGATAGAGACCCAGTACTTC; CDR3 protein: CASSQDGWTSGSLIETQYF
D gene: TRBD2; J gene: TRBJ2-1; V gene: TRBV4-2; clone size: few; CDR3 DNA: TGTGCCAGCAGCCATAGGACTAGCGGGAGCGATGAGCAGTTCTTC; CDR3 protein: CASSHRTSGSDEQFF
D gene: .; J gene: TRBJ2-6; V gene: TRBV20-1; clone size: .; CDR3 DNA: TGCTGTGCTAGTACACTAAAACCCTCTGGGGCCAACGTCCTGACTTTC; CDR3 protein: CCASTLKPSGANVLTF
D gene: TRBD2; J gene: TRBJ2-7; V gene: TRBV7-2; clone size: .; CDR3 DNA: TGTGCCAGCAGCCGCTCCGTTGCGGGAGGCTCCTACGAGCAGTACTTC; CDR3 protein: CASSRSVAGGSYEQYF
D gene: .; J gene: TRBJ2-1; V gene: TRBV12-3/TRBV12-4; clone size: .; CDR3 DNA: TGTGCCAGCAGCAACAGGGTCGATGAGCAGTTCTTC; CDR3 protein: CASSNRVDEQFF
D gene: TRBD1; J gene: TRBJ2-7; V gene: TRBV28; clone size: .; CDR3 DNA: TGTGCCAGCAGCCCTCCGGGACAGGGGGCTGAAGAGCAGTACTTC; CDR3 protein: CASSPPGQGAEEQYF
D gene: TRBD2; J gene: TRBJ2-5; V gene: TRBV5-1; clone size: few; CDR3 DNA: TGCGCCAGCAGCTCGCACGGCGGGAGTGAGACCCAGTACTTC; CDR3 protein: CASSSHGGSETQYF